This T cell receptor beta chain was identified in a study of post-analysis software for immune sequencing data. About the research overall: The study covered relapsing-remitting, secondary progressive and progressive-relapsing courses of multiple sclerosis.

Study conclusions and caveats: Roughly five TRBV segments appeared more often in patients than in controls, and TRBV5-6, TRBV5-1 and TRBV20-1 were among these.

This CDR3 spans 12 amino acids. This clonotype has only a few counts. As yet, its antigen is unknown. Unique molecular identifiers had been added to the TCR beta cDNA libraries. TCRdb itself ran the PCR reads through MiXCR, one entry per CDR3 protein. Among roughly 540,000 distinct CDR3 sequences listed, around a third were seen once. Sequencing was done on a sample of blood. This TCR came from a girl younger than 18 with multiple sclerosis. The gene calls are TRBV12-3 or TRBV12-4 and TRBJ2-4; 8 nucleotides line up with TRBD1. The DNA matches TRBJ2-7 better at its end, which makes the J call doubtful. The CDR3 DNA follows: TGTGCCACAAGACAGGGGCGCTACGAGCAGTACTTC. Protein sequence: CATRQGRYEQYF.